A single sample is the source of the 19 T cell receptor beta chains below, sequenced in a study of Graves' ophthalmopathy and Graves' hyperthyroidism. Amplified material comprised TCR beta CDR3 regions derived from RNA transcripts. Investigators did first-round RT-PCR with HTBI primers, then second-round multiplex PCR. TCRdb re-analysed the multiplex PCR reads in MiXCR, keeping a single row per CDR3 protein. This table has 200,000 to 250,000 distinct CDR3 sequences, about 22% appearing once. The sequenced material came from peripheral blood. Every receptor here comes from a woman between 45 and 60 years old with Graves' ophthalmopathy.

This clonotype was observed at least ten times. The chain employs TRBV28 and TRBJ1-1, with D uncertain. Germline values: CDR1 MDHEN, CDR2 SYDVKM. V lost 7 bases to trimming and J lost 5 bases, with 17 bases between them. The CDR3 runs to 14 residues. The CDR3 loop is CASNADQVQTEAFF. In DNA form, the CDR3 reads TGTGCCAGCAACGCGGACCAAGTACAGACTGAAGCTTTCTTT. The full variable domain, completed using reference TRBV28 and TRBJ1-1, is DVKVTQSSRYLVKRTGEKVFLECVQDMDHENMFWYRQDPGLGLRLIYFSYDVKMKEKGDIPEGYSVSREKKERFSLILESASTNQTSMYLCASNADQVQTEAFFGQGTRLTVV.

This clonotype was observed at least ten times. The chain carries TRBV5-1 and TRBJ2-6; no clear D. The CDR3 has 14 residues. V was pared by 5 bases and J by 12 bases, with 18 bases between. CDR1 is SGHRS and CDR2 is YFSETQ in the germline V gene. The CDR3 reads CASSPSHTLRVLTF. For the CDR3, the DNA is TGCGCCAGCAGTCCTTCCCATACCCTCCGCGTCCTGACTTTC.

Many counts were recorded for this clonotype. This rearrangement joins TRBV12-3 or TRBV12-4 to TRBJ1-5; no clear D gene. Trimming removed 6 bases at V and 1 base at J, with 10 bases between. The CDR3 is 14 amino acids. The CDR3 protein is CASSRLESNQPQHF. As DNA, the CDR3 is TGTGCCAGCAGCCGACTGGAAAGCAATCAGCCCCAGCATTTT.

This clonotype was counted many times. The chain recombines TRBV30 with TRBJ1-6; 9 bases fit TRBD1. Germline V gene lookup returns CDR1 GTSNPN and CDR2 SVGIG (reference sequence). The CDR3 runs to 13 residues. V shed 4 bases and J 6 bases; nucleotides not matched to a gene: 1. In nucleotides, the CDR3 is TGTGCCTGGACGGGACAGGGTAATTCACCCCTCCACTTT. As protein: CAWTGQGNSPLHF.

This clonotype was observed at least ten times. J is TRBJ1-5 and V is TRBV19, with 8 bases that match TRBD1. Germline CDR1 and CDR2: LNHDA and SQIVND (reference sequence). The ends lost 4 bases at V and 2 bases at J; junction bases unmatched: 13. The CDR3 loop spans 18 amino acids. CDR3 residues: CASSTGGRQGTGNQPQHF. The CDR3 nucleotides read TGTGCCAGTAGTACGGGGGGTAGACAGGGGACGGGCAATCAGCCCCAGCATTTT.

This clonotype appeared many times. V gene TRBV7-8 combines with J gene TRBJ1-5; D might be TRBD1 (6 bases). Per germline, CDR1 SGHVS and CDR2 FQNEAQ. The CDR3 runs 15 residues. Trimming pared 5 bases from V and 4 bases from J, leaving 15 bases between. The CDR3 DNA is TGTGCCAGCAGCCGGACTGGGACAAATAATCAGCCCCAGCATTTT. Its translation: CASSRTGTNNQPQHF.

This clonotype was counted at least ten times. The chain couples TRBV5-1 to TRBJ2-6; a possible D gene is TRBD2 (5 bases). This CDR3 is 20 amino acids long. Germline loops: CDR1 SGHRS, CDR2 YFSETQ. The V gene lost 0 bases and the J gene lost 1 base, with 20 bases spanning the gap. The CDR3 sequence: CASSLGDGMRRRSGANVLTF. CDR3 sequence (DNA): TGCGCCAGCAGCTTGGGGGATGGGATGCGGAGGAGGTCTGGGGCCAACGTCCTGACTTTC.

This clonotype came up many times. J is TRBJ2-7 and V is TRBV11-2; TRBD1 or TRBD2 may be the D gene (5 bases each). The V and J ends lost 5 bases and 1 base respectively, with 15 bases between them. The CDR3 sequence is 15 residues long. From germline, CDR1 is SGHAT and CDR2 FQNNGV. This CDR3 reads CASSQETGPSYEQYF. The CDR3 nucleotides read TGTGCCAGCAGCCAGGAGACGGGGCCGTCCTACGAGCAGTACTTC.

Many counts were recorded for this clonotype. The gene calls are TRBV19 and TRBJ1-2; D gene uncertain. From germline, CDR1 is LNHDA and CDR2 SQIVND (reference sequence). The CDR3 contains 14 residues. Trimming shortened V by 6 bases and J by 6 bases, and 17 bases separated the two germline ends. The CDR3 DNA reads as TGTGCCAGTAGAGACGTAAACTGGGCAAATGGCTACACCTTC. This sequence encodes CASRDVNWANGYTF.

V gene TRBV6-1 combines with J gene TRBJ2-7; the match to TRBD1 covers 11 bases. Germline CDR1 MNHNS, CDR2 SASEGT. V shed 4 bases and J 5 bases; nucleotides not matched to a gene: 1. This CDR3 has 13 residues. CDR3 in DNA: TGTGCCAGCAGTGCGGGACAGGGGGACGAGCAGTACTTC. Translating it yields CASSAGQGDEQYF.

Judged by abundance, this clonotype is medium-sized. The genes are TRBV4-1 and TRBJ2-1; 10 bases are a match to TRBD2. Losses at the gene ends were 6 bases for V and 8 bases for J; bases not matched to a gene: 10. Looked up from germline, CDR1 is MGHRA and CDR2 is YSYEKL. CDR3 length: 15 residues. CDR3 DNA sequence: TGCGCCAGCAGACGCACCCCTAGCGGGAGTGATGAGCAGTTCTTC. It yields the protein CASRRTPSGSDEQFF.

At least ten counts were recorded for this clonotype. The J gene is TRBJ1-2, the V gene TRBV6-5; D might be TRBD1 (5 bases). Trimming pared 2 bases from V and 3 bases from J, leaving 10 bases between. Looked up from germline, CDR1 is MNHEY and CDR2 is SVGAGI. CDR3 length equals 14 residues. CDR3 loop: CASSYGLGDYGYTF. The DNA for the CDR3 is TGTGCCAGCAGTTACGGATTGGGGGACTATGGCTACACCTTC.

Comment on this clonotype: Just one base apart from a much larger clone, this may be a read error. This chain links TRBV5-1 with TRBJ2-7, with D maybe TRBD1 (6 bases). Germline V CDR1 and CDR2: SGHRS, YFSETQ. CDR3 size: 15 residues. Here the CDR3 reads CVSSLDGTPSYEQYF. In nucleotides, the CDR3 is TGCGTCAGCAGCTTGGACGGGACACCCTCCTACGAGCAGTACTTC.

There are many counts of this clonotype. CDR3 sequence reads: CAISGGTGPTEAFF. In nucleotides, the CDR3 is TGTGCCATCAGTGGCGGGACAGGGCCCACTGAAGCTTTCTTT. The rearrangement links TRBV10-3 to TRBJ1-1; 9 positions agree with TRBD1. With 4 bases clipped from V and 4 bases from J, the junction kept 4 bases outside the gene matches. The CDR3 loop spans 14 amino acids. Germline V gene data show CDR1 as ENHRY and CDR2 as SYGVKD.

The chain links TRBV27 to TRBJ1-1; 7 bases agree with TRBD1. CDR1 is MNHEY and CDR2 is SMNVEV in the germline V gene (reference sequence). There are 13 residues in the CDR3. V was clipped by 5 bases and J by 3 bases; unmatched bases: 3. DNA for the CDR3: TGTGCCAGCAGTGCCAGGGGGGACACTGAAGCTTTCTTT. Translating gives CASSARGDTEAFF.

This clonotype was seen repeatedly, ten times or more. The chain has TRBV15 and TRBJ1-5, with unresolved D. This CDR3 has 16 amino acids. Looked up from germline, CDR1 is LNHNV and CDR2 is YYDKDF (reference sequence). V was cut by 0 bases and J by 3 bases, with 12 bases left in between. CDR3 DNA: TGTGCCACCAGCAGAGATGGGCGCGGCAACAATCAGCCCCAGCATTTT. It is translated as CATSRDGRGNNQPQHF.

There are many counts of this clonotype. The chain couples TRBV25-1 to TRBJ2-7, with 9 bases lining up with TRBD1. This CDR3 region has 20 residues. Germline V gene sequence: CDR1 MGHDK, CDR2 SYGVNS. J was trimmed by 2 bases and V by 7 bases; bases with no gene match: 24. CDR3 nucleotide sequence: TGTGCCAGCAACCACCTAGAACCGGGACAGGGAGCGGTCTTGGCCTACGAGCAGTACTTC. Translating it yields CASNHLEPGQGAVLAYEQYF.

Ten or more counts support this clonotype. The chain is built from TRBV19 and TRBJ1-1; 8 positions agree with TRBD1. V dropped 3 bases and J dropped 0; count of bases not matched to a gene: 9. The CDR3 has 17 amino acids. From germline, CDR1 is LNHDA and CDR2 SQIVND (reference sequence). As DNA, the CDR3 is TGTGCCAGTAGTATCGGCCCAGGGGGCATCATGAACACTGAAGCTTTCTTT. Amino acid sequence: CASSIGPGGIMNTEAFF.

The rearrangement uses TRBV12-3 or TRBV12-4 and TRBJ1-2; tentative D call: TRBD1 (5 bases). The V gene lost 5 bases and the J gene lost 7 bases, with 14 bases spanning the gap. The CDR3 sequence is 13 residues long. The CDR3 here is CASSNTGGSGYTF. For the CDR3, the DNA is TGTGCCAGCAGTAACACAGGAGGGAGTGGCTACACCTTC.